This T cell receptor (beta chain) was retrieved from a study of blood T cells in healthy people across ages. As for the study in general: When template switching was applied, about one barcoded beta molecule was captured per two T cells.

This CDR3 spans 19 amino acids. J gave up 1 base and V 0 bases, and 9 bases lay outside the gene matches. Per germline, CDR1 SGDLS and CDR2 YYNGEE. PCR was performed a second time for about 6 to 12 cycles using a sample-barcoded 5' primer and a J-beta primer mix. TCRdb redid the calling of the 5' RACE reads with MiXCR, one entry per CDR3 protein. The profile covers over 600,000 distinct CDR3 sequences, with approximately 53% appearing a single time and roughly 25% taken by the ten largest. The receptor was derived from a man aged 40-55 years in good health. The J gene is TRBJ2-5, the V gene TRBV9, with 13 bases that match TRBD2. The sample comprised blood. The CDR3 coding sequence is TGTGCCAGCAGCGTAGGGTTACCCGGGACTAGCGGGATCCAAGAGACCCAGTACTTC. Translating gives CASSVGLPGTSGIQETQYF.